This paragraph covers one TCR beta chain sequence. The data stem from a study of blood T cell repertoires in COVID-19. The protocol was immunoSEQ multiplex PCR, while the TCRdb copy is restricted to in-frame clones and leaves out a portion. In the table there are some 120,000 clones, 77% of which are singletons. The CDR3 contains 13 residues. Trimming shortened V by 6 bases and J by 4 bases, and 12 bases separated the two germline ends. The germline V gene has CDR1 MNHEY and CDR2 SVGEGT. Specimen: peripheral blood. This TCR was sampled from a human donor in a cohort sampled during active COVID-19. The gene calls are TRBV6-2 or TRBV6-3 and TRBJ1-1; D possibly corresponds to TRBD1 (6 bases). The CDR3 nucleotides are TGTGCCAGCAGCCCCGGGGGGCTCACTGAAGCTTTCTTT. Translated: CASSPGGLTEAFF.